This T cell receptor (beta chain) appears in the sequencing data of a study of vaccination and CD4 T cells after COVID-19. Study-level information: SARS-CoV-2 PCR on nasal swabs had been positive for the convalescent patients; some ten were mild and one was severe.

Overall study results and limits: Going from about 20 to 38, median SARS-CoV-2-reactive clonotypes did not rise significantly.

The CDR3 spans 17 residues. Germline values: CDR1 MDHEN, CDR2 SYDVKM. Trimming pared 7 bases from V and 0 bases from J, leaving 20 bases between. Time point specified: late sampling 161 to 241 days after vaccination in three convalescent patients. Concerning this clonotype: Its antigen is as yet unknown.

TCRdb used MiXCR to reprocess the PCR reads, holding one entry per CDR3 protein. The table lists approximately 30,000 distinct CDR3 sequences, over 40% of them singletons. Sequences were derived from CD4+ T cells from blood, sampled about 7 months after SARS-CoV-2 vaccination. V gene TRBV28 combines with J gene TRBJ2-3; tentatively, D is TRBD2 (5 bases). This TCR came from a human donor who had recovered from COVID-19. Here the CDR3 reads CASTLDQADPSTDTQYF. Written as DNA, the CDR3 is TGTGCCAGCACTCTGGACCAAGCGGACCCTAGCACAGATACGCAGTATTTT.